The present T cell receptor (beta chain) was sequenced within a study of technical replicates of blood from several donors. Only in-frame clones appear in the TCRdb table, and some are missing; sequencing was by immunoSEQ multiplex PCR. Of 75,000 to 100,000 clones in the sample, about 95% were seen once. The CDR3 is made up of 13 amino acids. V was cut by 5 bases and J by 4 bases, with 14 bases left in between. CDR1 and CDR2 from the germline V gene are SQVTM and ANQGSEA. This TCR derives from a human donor in good health. Sequenced material: T cells isolated from PBMCs. This chain uses TRBV29-1 with TRBJ1-1, with D maybe TRBD1 (5 bases). The CDR3 region is CSVWFGGVTEAFF. The CDR3 nucleotides are TGCAGCGTTTGGTTCGGGGGGGTCACTGAAGCTTTCTTT.